The T cell receptor beta chain under discussion was sequenced for a study of CD8+CD57+ T cells in acquired aplastic anemia. For sequencing, patients were chosen who had shown expansion of CD8+CD57+ cells by flow cytometry. No therapy had been given to the patients at the time of blood sampling. TCR beta VDJ and CDR3 were profiled, and genomic DNA was the template. Using its own MiXCR run on the reads, TCRdb lists one record per CDR3 protein. This table has about 290,000 distinct CDR3 sequences, roughly 53% appearing once. The V segment lost 6 bases and the J segment 3 bases; nucleotides outside the gene matches: 10. Germline values: CDR1 SNHLY, CDR2 FYNNEI. The CDR3 is 15 amino acids.

The specimen sequenced was sorted CD4+, CD8+, or CD8+CD57+ T cells (not recorded which) from PBMCs. V is TRBV2 and J is TRBJ2-7, with 8 nucleotides matching TRBD2. This sequence was found in a human donor with aplastic anemia. DNA of the CDR3: TGTGCCAGCAGCTTACGCCTAGCGGGCAACTACGAGCAGTACTTC. It yields the protein CASSLRLAGNYEQYF.